The clone carrying this TCR beta chain appeared a few times. Its specificity is unknown. This CDR3 has 14 amino acids. Germline V gives CDR1 SEHNR, CDR2 FQNEAQ (reference sequence). V lost 6 bases to trimming and J lost 5 bases; unmatched junction nucleotides: 9. The entry originates in a study of T cell repertoires in cytomegalovirus infection. The overall study: An indication of both CMV infection and matching HLA type came from public TCR beta signatures. Study-wide findings and caveats: Cumulated frequencies of public TCR beta families served to identify carriers of CMV plus the relevant HLA. CMV-specific TCR beta clonotypes restricted by HLA-C were the ones dominating the ex vivo response.

TCRdb itself ran the reads through MiXCR, one entry per CDR3 protein. The sample contains about 400,000 distinct CDR3 sequences, less than 20% of which appear only once. The chain combines TRBV7-9 with TRBJ2-5, with 7 positions matching TRBD2. The sequence came from a human donor in good health (CMV status not recorded). Some clones in this sample may be carry-over from other donors' samples. The sequenced sample was PBMCs. CDR3 protein: CASRSSGAWETQYF. CDR3 sequence (DNA): TGTGCCAGCAGGTCTAGCGGAGCATGGGAGACCCAGTACTTC.